Listed below are T cell receptor beta chains from one sample, sequenced in a study of graft-versus-host responses after intestinal transplantation. Using immunoSEQ multiplex PCR, the repertoire was profiled, and TCRdb retains in-frame clones only, with some absent. The table shows tens of thousands of clones, with approximately 96% occurring only once. The specimen was PBMCs, collected 16 days after intestinal transplant. These receptors were taken from a human patient who received an intestinal transplant, so some T cells may come from the graft donor. Both conserved end residues are part of each CDR3. A row's size may be missing; if present it is once, few, many or a size class.

cdr3_aa | clone_size | j_call | v_call
CASSPRVTGLGAETQYF | NA | TRBJ2-5 | TRBV7-2
CASSYLENTEAFF | once | TRBJ1-1 | TRBV6-6
CASRGPRTGNYGYTF | NA | TRBJ1-2 | TRBV6-1
CASSPWSALTYEQYF | NA | TRBJ2-7 | TRBV9
CASRDYNEQFF | NA | TRBJ2-1 | TRBV2
CASRVWRGSSYEQYF | NA | TRBJ2-7 | TRBV5-1
CASSSLSENSYNEQFF | NA | TRBJ2-1 | TRBV14
CASSPGISGGFYNEQFF | NA | TRBJ2-1 | TRBV14
CASSQGTSGFPYEQYF | NA | TRBJ2-7 | TRBV4-3
CASSFGYGYTF | once | TRBJ1-2 | TRBV5-6
CASSSPDRAQIPEAFF | NA | TRBJ1-1 | TRBV7-9
CASSRTFSRYEQYF | NA | TRBJ2-7 | TRBV4-2
CAISGHDNSPLHF | NA | TRBJ1-6 | TRBV10-3
CASSLFVGGPQGNEQFF | NA | TRBJ2-1 | TRBV28
CASSELTNTEAFF | NA | TRBJ1-1 | TRBV2
CASSPGTRFSYSYEQYF | once | NA | TRBV28
CASSSFLGSSYEQYF | few | TRBJ2-7 | TRBV19